This TCR beta chain was sequenced during a study of Graves' ophthalmopathy and Graves' hyperthyroidism (dated 2018 in TCRdb). About the investigation overall: Peripheral blood was collected at initial diagnosis, prior to any treatment. The study used signatures of the TCR beta repertoire to tell Graves' ophthalmopathy apart from Graves' hyperthyroidism and to predict which patients would progress to ophthalmopathy. T-cell repertoires of thyroid tissue and blood were compared in about 6 hyperthyroidism patients. In total, under 150 blood samples were TCR-sequenced: some 43 ophthalmopathy, roughly 77 hyperthyroidism and some 17 hyperthyroidism-to-ophthalmopathy patients. An independent validation cohort was composed of 18 hyperthyroidism patients and 17 patients who later progressed from hyperthyroidism to ophthalmopathy. After sampling, hyperthyroidism patients received methimazole starting at 30 mg daily, and ophthalmopathy patients received high-dose intravenous methylprednisolone. To explore V-J signatures that distinguish ophthalmopathy from hyperthyroidism, a discovery set of 100 patients was enrolled, made up of 40 to 45 with ophthalmopathy and 55 to 65 with stable hyperthyroidism.

V is shortened by 1 base, J by 11 bases, and the region joining them spans 12 bases. The germline V gene provides CDR1 KGHSY and CDR2 FQNENV. The CDR3 covers 12 residues, taking in both the cysteine and the phenylalanine. Only the CDR3 portion is preserved as DNA: 36 bases, with reading frame beginning at the first base. Patients with ophthalmopathy had moderately to severely active disease, with a Clinical Activity Score of 3 or more, a NOSPECS grade of 4 or more, and a disease duration of less than 3 months. Patients were excluded if they had other autoimmune diseases, uncontrolled infections, pregnancy or lactation. Clinical symptoms, serum thyroxine, TRAb, thyroid ultrasound and orbital computed tomography formed the basis of the diagnosis. Ficoll-Paque density gradient centrifugation was used to isolate PBMCs from around 10 ml of fresh peripheral blood. Total RNA was extracted with Trizol reagent and quality-checked on an Agilent 2100 Bioanalyzer.

For repertoire sequencing, TCR beta CDR3 regions were amplified from RNA transcripts. HTBI primers and the Qiagen OneStep RT-PCR kit were used in a first-round RT-PCR, which was followed by a second-round multiplex PCR, size selection and purification. The libraries underwent paired-end sequencing with 100 bp reads on an Illumina HiSeq2000. The study's processing was this. SOAPnuke was used to process the reads, removing any read that contained adapters or uncalled bases, had a mean Phred below 15, or lacked an exact match to the constant primer or identifier. High-quality paired reads were merged with COPE v1.2.5. Unique nucleotide sequences were defined as clonotypes and aligned to IMGT TRB V, D and J references using MiTCR v1.1. Only V-J combinations with frequency above 0.0001 were analysed, covering approximately 99% of repertoires. For each V-J combination, a TCR clonal expansion and chaos score was defined as the ratio of F50 clonal expansion to chaos observed in the TCRdist matrix. Welch's t-statistics and random forest were used to reduce features to about a dozen V-J combinations, which were fed into a naive Bayes classifier. The similarity between thyroid and blood repertoires was quantified using the Morisita-Horn index. The public reads were run again by TCRdb, first through fastp at Q25 and then through MiXCR, and only productive beta chains were kept. A single entry per CDR3 protein holds the most common genes and DNA from its merged rows. The V and J calls and clone size are TCRdb's, not the authors'. Counted in this sample were 200,000 to 300,000 distinct CDR3 sequences; around 45% of them appeared once. Around half of the sample is in the top ten clones.

On the study overall, not on this receptor specifically: In cross-validation, the 13-signature model distinguished ophthalmopathy from stable hyperthyroidism with around 90% sensitivity and about 81% specificity, while in the test set the corresponding values were roughly 80% and 75%. Most expanded thyroid clonotypes with frequency above 0.001 were also detected in blood, suggesting blood repertoires may reflect the thyroid immune response. Sample size was not statistically predetermined, and group allocation was not concealed from the investigators. In validation, the model predicted ophthalmopathy progression with about 70% sensitivity and around 72% specificity; roughly eleven predicted patients were CT-confirmed with GO in a median of 6.5 months.

Note on this clonotype: The specificity of this receptor is unknown. Per-base quality was not reported, and no clone a single base away is much larger than it.

The sequencing sample was made of peripheral blood. Recombination linked TRBV16 to TRBJ2-7; TRBD2 is perhaps the D gene, given 6 matching bases. The TCR originated in an adult man with Graves' ophthalmopathy. The encoded CDR3 is CASSQLGTLKYF. In nucleotides, the sequence is TGTGCCAGCAGCCAATTAGGGACTCTAAAGTACTTC.